What follows is one T cell receptor (beta chain) and its context. Its antigen remains unknown. These data come from a study of T cell responses to AZD1222 COVID-19 vaccine. The CDR3 runs 13 residues. Per the germline V gene, CDR1 is SGHTA and CDR2 is FQGNSA. With 6 bases removed from V and 1 base from J, the gap between germline ends came to 9 bases. Study-level findings and limits: Vaccine-related CD4 TCRs covered spike, predominating at 160-218 and 743-854. White British people made up most donors, females outnumbered males, and clonal diversity was possibly underestimated. None of the repertoires were sampled until the peak T cell response had passed.

The protocol was immunoSEQ multiplex PCR, while the TCRdb copy is restricted to in-frame clones and leaves out a portion. The sample contains approximately 99,000 clones, roughly 90% of which appear only once. The sample consisted of peripheral blood, taken on day 0 of MenACWY control vaccination. The origin of this receptor is an adult in good health. The chain recombines TRBV7-2 with TRBJ1-1; tentatively, D is TRBD1 (5 bases). The CDR3, as DNA: TGTGCCAGCAGATCCGACAGGAACACTGAAGCTTTCTTT. Translated: CASRSDRNTEAFF.